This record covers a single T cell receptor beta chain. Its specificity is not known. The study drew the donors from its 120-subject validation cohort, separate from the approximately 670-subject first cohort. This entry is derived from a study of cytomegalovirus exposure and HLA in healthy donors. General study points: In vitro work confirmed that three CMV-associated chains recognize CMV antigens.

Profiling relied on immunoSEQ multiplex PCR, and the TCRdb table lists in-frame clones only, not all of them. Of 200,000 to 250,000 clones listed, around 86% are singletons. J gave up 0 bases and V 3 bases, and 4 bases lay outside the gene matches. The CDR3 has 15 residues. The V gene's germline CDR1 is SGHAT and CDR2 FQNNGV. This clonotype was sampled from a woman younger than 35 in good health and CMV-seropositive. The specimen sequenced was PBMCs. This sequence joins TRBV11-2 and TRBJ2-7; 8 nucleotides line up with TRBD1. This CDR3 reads CASSFTGGPSYEQYF. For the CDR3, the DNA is TGTGCCAGCAGCTTTACAGGGGGGCCCTCCTACGAGCAGTACTTC.